This T cell receptor beta chain originates from a study of T cell responses to AZD1222 COVID-19 vaccine. Study-level findings and limits: Spike-specific TCR breadth rose after two AZD1222 doses, and depth rose as well.

The assay was immunoSEQ multiplex PCR, and TCRdb's table has in-frame clones only and misses some. Of some 150,000 clones in the sample, about 90% are singletons; the top ten hold roughly 5.6%. Germline V lookup: CDR1 SGHTA, CDR2 FQGNSA. V was shortened by 2 bases and J by 1 base, with 9 bases between the two germline ends. The CDR3 runs to 14 residues. Turning to this clone: Antigen unknown.

The sequences come from peripheral blood, collected on day 0 of AZD1222 vaccination. This sequence was found in an adult in good health. The chain employs TRBV7-2 and TRBJ2-7, with D tentatively TRBD1 (6 bases). The CDR3 sequence: CASSLLDSSYEQYF. CDR3 in DNA: TGTGCCAGCAGCTTACTGGACAGTTCCTACGAGCAGTACTTC.